This T cell receptor beta chain was captured by sequencing in a study of CD8 T cells in Susac syndrome (dated by TCRdb to about 2019). With respect to the entire study: Among the Susac syndrome patients who were sequenced, clinically active disease was present in more than 5 and clinical remission was observed in roughly eight. Whether CD8+ T cell activation and differentiation in Susac syndrome was antigen driven was tested using repertoire sequencing. At blood withdrawal, Susac syndrome patients were therapy-naive, treated with corticosteroids (with IVIg additionally given to some), or treated with IVIg alone.

Note on this clonotype: Its target antigen remains unknown. No base-level quality is on record; no much larger clone is a single base apart.

What the authors observed across the whole study: The TCR sequencing and HLA analysis was acknowledged to have included a relatively small number of individuals. In patients with Susac syndrome, the CD4+ T cell repertoire showed no detectable clonal expansion.

High-throughput TCR beta sequencing profiled peripheral blood CD8+ and CD4+ T cells from healthy donors, Susac syndrome patients and multiple sclerosis patients. Recently defined diagnostic criteria for definite or probable disease were met by the Susac syndrome patients. Bulk CD8+ and CD4+ T cells were purified by magnetic negative isolation, whereas CD8+ TEMRA cells were enriched by FACS. Blood was drawn into EDTA tubes, processed within 24 hours, and PBMCs were isolated by density gradient centrifugation. PBMCs intended for TCR sequencing were frozen in liquid nitrogen and were later thawed in a 37 degrees C water bath. A purity of at least 90% was achieved for sorted or isolated CD4+, CD8+ and CD8+ TEMRA cells. RNA was extracted using the RNeasy kit, and roughly 0.5 to 1 microgram was reverse transcribed with random hexamers. The immunoSEQ multiplex PCR assay, covering 54 Vbeta and 13 Jbeta segments, was used to amplify TCR beta CDR3 regions. PCR amplification bias was corrected using a synthetic template baseline for primer optimization and computational correction. The study's processing was this. Reads were annotated to V, D and J genes according to IMGT and were analyzed with immunoSEQ Analyzer, with only productive sequences retained. To calculate clonality, Shannon entropy was normalized by log2 of the number of productive unique sequences and then subtracted from one. For each patient and control, public and private clones were evaluated among the 100 most prevalent clones. Clones were defined as Susac-specific when absent from the healthy and MS cohorts, from some 1,100 published viral clones and from other ImmuneACCESS disease sequences. Starting from the raw public reads, TCRdb applied fastp trimming at Q25, assembled clones with MiXCR and retained in-frame beta chains. Every CDR3 protein is listed once, alongside the most common genes and DNA of its rows. In this record, the V and J calls reflect TCRdb's handling and not the investigators' own analysis. The sample table contains about 240,000 distinct CDR3 sequences; only one count was recorded for 95% to 97% of them. About 0.095% of the sample lies in the top ten.

Reading from cysteine to phenylalanine, the CDR3 counts 14 amino acids. Only CDR3 DNA remains: 42 bases, in frame from the first base. The germline V gene supplies CDR1 KGHSH and CDR2 LQKENI. The V end gives up 6 bases and the J end 1 base, leaving 3 bases in the junction not matched to a gene. This chain joins TRBV18 to TRBJ2-7, with TRBD1 matching 10 junction bases. Sequenced sample: CD4+ T cells from PBMCs. The clonotype comes from a human donor with Susac syndrome. The DNA is TGTGCCAGCTCGTCGGACAGGGGGTCCTACGAGCAGTACTTC. It translates to CASSSDRGSYEQYF.